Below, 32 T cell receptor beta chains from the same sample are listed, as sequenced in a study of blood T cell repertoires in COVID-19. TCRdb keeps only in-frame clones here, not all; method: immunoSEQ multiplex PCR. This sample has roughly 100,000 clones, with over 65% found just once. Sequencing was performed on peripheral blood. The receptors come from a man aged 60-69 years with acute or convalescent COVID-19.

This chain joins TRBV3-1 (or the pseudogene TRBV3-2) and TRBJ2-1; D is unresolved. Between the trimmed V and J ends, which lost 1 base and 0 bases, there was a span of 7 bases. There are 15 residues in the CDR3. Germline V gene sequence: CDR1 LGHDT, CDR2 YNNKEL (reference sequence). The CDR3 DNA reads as TGTGCCAGCAGCCAAGCCGTTAGCTCCTACAATGAGCAGTTCTTC. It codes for CASSQAVSSYNEQFF.

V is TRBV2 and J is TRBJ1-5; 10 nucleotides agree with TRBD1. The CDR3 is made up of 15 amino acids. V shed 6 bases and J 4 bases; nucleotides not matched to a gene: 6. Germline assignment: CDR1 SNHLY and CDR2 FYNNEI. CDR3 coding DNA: TGTGCCAGCAGCGTACCGGGACAGGGGAATCAGCCCCAGCATTTT. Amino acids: CASSVPGQGNQPQHF.

As DNA, the CDR3 is TGCGCCAGCAGCCGCGAGACTAGCACAGATACGCAGTATTTT. Its protein product is CASSRETSTDTQYF. The V and J genes are TRBV5-1 and TRBJ2-3; D not resolved. The CDR3 contains 14 residues. Germline loops: CDR1 SGHRS, CDR2 YFSETQ. V was trimmed by 4 bases and J by 0 bases, leaving 9 bases between them.

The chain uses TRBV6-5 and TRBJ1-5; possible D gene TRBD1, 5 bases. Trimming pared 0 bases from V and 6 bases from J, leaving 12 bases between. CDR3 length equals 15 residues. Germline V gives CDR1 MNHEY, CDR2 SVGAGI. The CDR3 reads CASSYSGQGGQPQHF. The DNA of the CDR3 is TGTGCCAGCAGTTACTCCGGGCAGGGTGGTCAGCCCCAGCATTTT.

CDR3 bases: TGTGCCAGCAGCGTAGGGGGGACTAGCGGGATTTACAATGAGCAGTTCTTC. Amino acid sequence: CASSVGGTSGIYNEQFF. The V gene is TRBV9, the J gene TRBJ2-1; 13 bases are shared with TRBD2. The V and J ends lost 0 bases and 4 bases, in that order; junction bases with no gene match: 4. Per the germline V gene, CDR1 is SGDLS and CDR2 is YYNGEE. This CDR3 has 17 residues.

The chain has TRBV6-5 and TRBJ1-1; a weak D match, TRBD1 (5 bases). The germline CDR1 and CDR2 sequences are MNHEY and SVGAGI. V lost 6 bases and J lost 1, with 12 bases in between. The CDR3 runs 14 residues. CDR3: CASRVTGQNTEAFF. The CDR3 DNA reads TGTGCCAGCAGGGTAACTGGACAGAACACTGAAGCTTTCTTT.

For the CDR3, the DNA is TGTGCCAGCAGCTTACTGGCCAGGGGCGGCACTGAAGCTTTCTTT. Its translation: CASSLLARGGTEAFF. V usage is TRBV7-2 and J usage is TRBJ1-1; D may be TRBD1 (6 bases). The CDR3 loop spans 15 amino acids. Trimming left V 2 bases short and J 4 bases short, with 14 bases between. CDR1 and CDR2 (germline): SGHTA, FQGNSA.

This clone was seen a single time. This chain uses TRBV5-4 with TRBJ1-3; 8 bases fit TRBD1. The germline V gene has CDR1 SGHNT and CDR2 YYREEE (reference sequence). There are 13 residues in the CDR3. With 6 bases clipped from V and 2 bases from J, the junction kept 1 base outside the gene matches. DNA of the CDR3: TGTGCCAGCAAGACAGGGGCTGGAAACACCATATATTTT. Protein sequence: CASKTGAGNTIYF.

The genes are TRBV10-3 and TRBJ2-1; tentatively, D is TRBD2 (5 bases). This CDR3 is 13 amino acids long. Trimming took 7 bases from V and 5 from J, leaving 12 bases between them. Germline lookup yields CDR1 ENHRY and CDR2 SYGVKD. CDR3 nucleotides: TGTGCCATCACTGCTAGCTACAACAATGAGCAGTTCTTC. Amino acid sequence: CAITASYNNEQFF.

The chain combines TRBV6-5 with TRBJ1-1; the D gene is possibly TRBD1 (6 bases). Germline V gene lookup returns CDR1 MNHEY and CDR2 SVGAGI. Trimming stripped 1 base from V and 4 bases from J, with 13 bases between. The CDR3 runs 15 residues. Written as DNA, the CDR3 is TGTGCCAGCAGTTACTTATGGGGGCGAGGCACTGAAGCTTTCTTT. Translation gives CASSYLWGRGTEAFF.

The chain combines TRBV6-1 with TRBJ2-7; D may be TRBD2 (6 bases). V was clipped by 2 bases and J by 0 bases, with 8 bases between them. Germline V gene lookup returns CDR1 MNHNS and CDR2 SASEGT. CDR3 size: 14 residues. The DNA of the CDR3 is TGTGCCAGCAGTGAACTAGCGACCTCCTACGAGCAGTACTTC. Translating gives CASSELATSYEQYF.

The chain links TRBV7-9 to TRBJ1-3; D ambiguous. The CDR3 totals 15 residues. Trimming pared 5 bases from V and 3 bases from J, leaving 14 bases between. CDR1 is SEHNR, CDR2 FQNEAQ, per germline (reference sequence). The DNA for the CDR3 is TGTGCCAGCAGCGCCAGAGGGAATCTTGGAAACACCATATATTTT. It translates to CASSARGNLGNTIYF.

For the CDR3, the DNA is TGCGCCAGCAGCCAAGGGCAGGGGAAAGAGACCCAGTACTTC. Protein: CASSQGQGKETQYF. This rearrangement joins TRBV4-1 to TRBJ2-5; D may be TRBD1 (6 bases). Between the trimmed V and J ends, which lost 1 base and 3 bases, there was a span of 9 bases. Germline loops: CDR1 MGHRA, CDR2 YSYEKL. This CDR3 region has 14 residues.

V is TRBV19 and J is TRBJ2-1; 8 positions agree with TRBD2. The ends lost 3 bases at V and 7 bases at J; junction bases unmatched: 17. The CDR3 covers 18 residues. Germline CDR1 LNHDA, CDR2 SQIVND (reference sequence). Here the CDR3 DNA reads TGTGCCAGTAGTATCGCCCGTCTAGGAGCGGGAGTCCGTAATGAGCAGTTCTTC. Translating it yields CASSIARLGAGVRNEQFF.

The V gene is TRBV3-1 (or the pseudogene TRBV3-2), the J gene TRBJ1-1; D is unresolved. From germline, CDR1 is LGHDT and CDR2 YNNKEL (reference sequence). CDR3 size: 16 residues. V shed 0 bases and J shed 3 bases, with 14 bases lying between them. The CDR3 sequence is CASSQDLAAGHTEAFF. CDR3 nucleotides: TGTGCCAGCAGCCAAGATCTGGCCGCTGGGCACACTGAAGCTTTCTTT.

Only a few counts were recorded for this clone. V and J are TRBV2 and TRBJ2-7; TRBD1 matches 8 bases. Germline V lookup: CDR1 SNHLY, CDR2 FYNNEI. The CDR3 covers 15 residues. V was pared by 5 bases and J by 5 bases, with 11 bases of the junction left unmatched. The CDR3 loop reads CASSKNGQGGDEQYF. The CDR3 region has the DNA TGTGCCAGCAGTAAAAACGGACAGGGTGGCGACGAGCAGTACTTC.

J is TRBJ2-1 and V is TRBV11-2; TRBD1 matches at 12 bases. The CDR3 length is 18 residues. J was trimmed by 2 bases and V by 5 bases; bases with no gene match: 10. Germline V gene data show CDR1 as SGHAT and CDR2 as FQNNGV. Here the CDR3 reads CASSPGQGASRTYNEQFF. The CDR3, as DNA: TGTGCCAGCAGCCCGGGACAGGGGGCCTCACGTACCTACAATGAGCAGTTCTTC.

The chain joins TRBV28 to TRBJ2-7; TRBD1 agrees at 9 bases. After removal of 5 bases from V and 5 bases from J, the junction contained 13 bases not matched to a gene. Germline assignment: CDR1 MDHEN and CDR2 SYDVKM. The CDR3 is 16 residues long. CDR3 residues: CASSLHGQGLSHEQYV. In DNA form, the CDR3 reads TGTGCCAGCAGTCTACACGGACAGGGGTTATCCCACGAGCAGTACGTC.

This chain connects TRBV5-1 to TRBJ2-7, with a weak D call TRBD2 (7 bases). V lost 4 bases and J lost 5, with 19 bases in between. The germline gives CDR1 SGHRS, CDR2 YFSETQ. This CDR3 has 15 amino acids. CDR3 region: CASSHSAGDKDEQYF. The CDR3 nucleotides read TGCGCCAGCAGCCACAGTGCGGGGGACAAAGACGAGCAGTACTTC.

The CDR3 DNA reads as TGTGCCAGCAGTTGGGGTAGGGCTAGCGGGGAGCAGTACGTC. Its translation is CASSWGRASGEQYV. The V and J genes are TRBV6-6 and TRBJ2-7; TRBD2 agrees at 8 bases. J lost 7 bases, V lost 4 bases, and 9 bases had no gene match. The germline CDR1 and CDR2 sequences are MNHNY and SVGAGI (reference sequence). The CDR3 spans 14 residues.

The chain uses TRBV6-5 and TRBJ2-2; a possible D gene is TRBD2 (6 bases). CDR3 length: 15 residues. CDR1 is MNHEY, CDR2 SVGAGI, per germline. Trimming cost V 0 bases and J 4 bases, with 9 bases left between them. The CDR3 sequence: CASSYSRGTTGELFF. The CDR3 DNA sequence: TGTGCCAGCAGTTACTCTCGCGGGACCACCGGGGAGCTGTTTTTT.

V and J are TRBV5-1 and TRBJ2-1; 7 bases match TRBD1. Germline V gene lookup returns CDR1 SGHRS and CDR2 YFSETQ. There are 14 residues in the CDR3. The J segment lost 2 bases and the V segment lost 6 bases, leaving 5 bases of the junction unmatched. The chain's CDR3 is CASNTGQTYNEQFF. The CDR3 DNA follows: TGCGCCAGCAATACGGGACAGACCTACAATGAGCAGTTCTTC.

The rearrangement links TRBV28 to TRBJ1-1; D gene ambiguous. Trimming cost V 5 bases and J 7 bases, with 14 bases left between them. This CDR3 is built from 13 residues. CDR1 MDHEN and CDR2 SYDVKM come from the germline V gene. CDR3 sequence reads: CASSGSLQDEAFF. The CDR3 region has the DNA TGTGCCAGCAGTGGGTCCTTGCAGGATGAAGCTTTCTTT.

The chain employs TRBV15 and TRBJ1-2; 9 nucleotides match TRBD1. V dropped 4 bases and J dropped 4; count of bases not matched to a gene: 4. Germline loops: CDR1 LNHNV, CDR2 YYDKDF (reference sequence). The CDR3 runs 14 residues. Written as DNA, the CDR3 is TGTGCCACCAGCACGGGACAGGGAGTCTATGGCTACACCTTC. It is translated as CATSTGQGVYGYTF.

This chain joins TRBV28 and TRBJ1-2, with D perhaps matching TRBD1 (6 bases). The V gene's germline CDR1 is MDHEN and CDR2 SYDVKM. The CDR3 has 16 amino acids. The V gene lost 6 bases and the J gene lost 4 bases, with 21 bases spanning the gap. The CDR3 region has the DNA TGTGCCAGCAGAACCAACCAAGGGGGTGTTGGCTATGGCTACACCTTC. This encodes CASRTNQGGVGYGYTF.

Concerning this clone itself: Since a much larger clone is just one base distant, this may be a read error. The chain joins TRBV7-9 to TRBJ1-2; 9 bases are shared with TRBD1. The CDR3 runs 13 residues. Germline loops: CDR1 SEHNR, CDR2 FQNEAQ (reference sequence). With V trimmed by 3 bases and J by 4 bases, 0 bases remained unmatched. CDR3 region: CASSLGQGYGYTF. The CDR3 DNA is TGTGCCAGCAGCTTGGGACAGGGCTATGGCTACACCTTC. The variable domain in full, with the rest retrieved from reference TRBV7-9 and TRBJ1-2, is DTGVSQNPRHKITKRGQNVTFRCDPISEHNRLYWYRQTLGQGPEFLTYFQNEAQLEKSRLLSDRFSAERPKGSFSTLEIQRTEQGDSAMYLCASSLGQGYGYTFGSGTRLTVV.

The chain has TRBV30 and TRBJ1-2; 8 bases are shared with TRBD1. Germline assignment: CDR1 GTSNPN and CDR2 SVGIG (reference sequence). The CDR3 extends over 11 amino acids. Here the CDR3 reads CAGDRQYGYTF. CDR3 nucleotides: TGTGCGGGGGACAGGCAATATGGCTACACCTTC.

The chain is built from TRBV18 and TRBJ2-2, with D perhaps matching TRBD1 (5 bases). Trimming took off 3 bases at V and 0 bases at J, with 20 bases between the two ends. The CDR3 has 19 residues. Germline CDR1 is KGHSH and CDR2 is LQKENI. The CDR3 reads CASSPTAAGRFANTGELFF. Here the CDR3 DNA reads TGTGCCAGCTCACCCACCGCGGCAGGGCGATTCGCGAACACCGGGGAGCTGTTTTTT.

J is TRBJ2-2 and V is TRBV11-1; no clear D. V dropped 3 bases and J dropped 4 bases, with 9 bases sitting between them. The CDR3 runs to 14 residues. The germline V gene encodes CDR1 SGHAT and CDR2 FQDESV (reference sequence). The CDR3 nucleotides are TGTGCCAGCAGCTTTTGGTCGGGCACCGGGGAGCTGTTTTTT. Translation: CASSFWSGTGELFF.

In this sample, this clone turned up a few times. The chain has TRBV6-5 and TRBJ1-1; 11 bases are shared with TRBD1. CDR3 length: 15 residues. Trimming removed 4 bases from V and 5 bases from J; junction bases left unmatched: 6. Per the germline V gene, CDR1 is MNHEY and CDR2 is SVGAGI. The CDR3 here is CASSSVGQGATEAFF. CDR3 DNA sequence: TGTGCCAGCAGTTCCGTCGGACAGGGGGCAACTGAAGCTTTCTTT.

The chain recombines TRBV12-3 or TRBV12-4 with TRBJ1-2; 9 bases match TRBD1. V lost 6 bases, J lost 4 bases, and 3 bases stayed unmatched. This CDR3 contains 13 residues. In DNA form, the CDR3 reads TGTGCCAGCAGAGAACAGGGGGCCTATGGCTACACCTTC. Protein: CASREQGAYGYTF.

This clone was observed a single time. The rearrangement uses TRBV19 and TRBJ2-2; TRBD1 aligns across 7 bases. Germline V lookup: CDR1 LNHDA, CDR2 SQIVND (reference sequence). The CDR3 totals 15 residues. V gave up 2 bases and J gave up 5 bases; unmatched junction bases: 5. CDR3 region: CASSILQGKTGELFF. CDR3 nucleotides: TGTGCCAGTAGTATATTACAGGGGAAAACCGGGGAGCTGTTTTTT.